The 21 T cell receptor beta chains presented below share a single source sample, sequenced in a study of chronic HIV infection and antiretroviral therapy (dated by TCRdb to 2014 to 2015). Receptor libraries were prepared by 5' RACE. TCRdb lists the instrument as Illumina MiSeq. TCRdb reprocessed the public reads (quality trimming at Q25 with fastp, clone calling with MiXCR) and kept in-frame beta chains. For every CDR3 protein sequence, its rows merge into one entry that carries the most common genes and DNA. This sample holds about 38,000 distinct CDR3 sequences; roughly 8% were observed only once. Together, the top ten hold around 3% of the sample. Sequencing was done on a sample of peripheral blood. These receptors all stem from an adult who had HIV and had not received antiretroviral therapy, or was an uninfected healthy control (not recorded which).

The chain uses TRBV29-1 and TRBJ2-5; TRBD2 is a possible D gene (5 bases). The CDR3 extends over 13 amino acids. The germline V gene has CDR1 SQVTM and CDR2 ANQGSEA. Trimming took off 2 bases at V and 4 bases at J, with 11 bases between the two ends. The CDR3 region is CSVEYGVGETQYF. The CDR3 DNA sequence: TGCAGCGTTGAATACGGGGTTGGAGAGACCCAGTACTTC.

At least ten counts were recorded for this clonotype. The CDR3 DNA reads as TGTGCCAGTAGTCCCGGACAGGGTGAGACCCAGTACTTC. It specifies CASSPGQGETQYF. The chain combines TRBV19 with TRBJ2-5; 8 bases match TRBD1. Unmatched junction bases numbered 4, after V lost 5 bases and J lost 5 bases. This CDR3 is built from 13 residues. Looked up from germline, CDR1 is LNHDA and CDR2 is SQIVND (reference sequence).

This clonotype was seen more than once but under ten times. The chain joins TRBV28 to TRBJ1-2; 9 bases are shared with TRBD1. This CDR3 comprises 14 residues. CDR1 is MDHEN and CDR2 is SYDVKM in the germline V gene. The trim removed 4 bases at V and 6 bases at J, leaving 6 bases unmatched. Here the CDR3 reads CASSSPGQGHGYTF. The DNA of the CDR3 is TGTGCCAGCAGTTCCCCGGGACAGGGTCATGGCTACACCTTC.

The V gene is TRBV10-3, the J gene TRBJ1-5; unclear D gene. V gave up 4 bases and J gave up 5 bases, with 9 bases separating them. CDR3 size: 13 residues. Per the germline V gene, CDR1 is ENHRY and CDR2 is SYGVKD. CDR3 protein: CAISADRDQPQHF. CDR3 in DNA: TGTGCCATCAGTGCTGATAGGGATCAGCCCCAGCATTTT.

This clonotype was picked up many times. This rearrangement joins TRBV7-9 to TRBJ1-2, with 7 bases fitting TRBD1. The CDR3 contains 15 residues. Trimming took 5 bases from V and 6 from J; bases not matched to a gene: 12. Germline-derived CDR1 and CDR2 are SEHNR and FQNEAQ (reference sequence). The DNA for the CDR3 is TGTGCCAGCAGCATCGGGACAGACCATTTCGATGGCTACACCTTC. The encoded protein is CASSIGTDHFDGYTF.

This clonotype has a handful of counts. The rearrangement uses TRBV28 and TRBJ2-2, with a possible D match to TRBD1 (6 bases). CDR1 is MDHEN, CDR2 SYDVKM, per germline. With 8 bases removed from V and 5 bases from J, the gap between germline ends came to 27 bases. The length of the CDR3 is 18 residues. CDR3 region: CASGLLPGYRERTGELFF. Here the CDR3 DNA reads TGTGCCAGCGGCCTTCTCCCGGGGTACAGGGAAAGGACCGGGGAGCTGTTTTTT.

This clonotype was recorded at least ten times. This chain connects TRBV29-1 to TRBJ2-3, with D maybe TRBD2 (6 bases). Germline V gene data show CDR1 as SQVTM and CDR2 as ANQGSEA. V dropped 3 bases and J dropped 2 bases, with 15 bases sitting between them. The CDR3 extends over 15 amino acids. CDR3 nucleotides: TGCAGCGTTGACGGGGGACGGGCTATCACAGATACGCAGTATTTT. Residues: CSVDGGRAITDTQYF.

This clonotype has at least ten counts. J is TRBJ2-1 and V is TRBV20-1; D assignment may be TRBD1 or TRBD2 (5 bases each). The V and J ends lost 6 bases and 8 bases respectively, with 11 bases between them. Germline V gene data show CDR1 as DFQATT and CDR2 as SNEGSKA (reference sequence). CDR3 size: 11 residues. This chain's CDR3 is CSAGTADEQFF. The CDR3 DNA is TGCAGTGCGGGGACGGCGGATGAGCAGTTCTTC.

This clonotype was recorded a few times. The chain has TRBV10-2 and TRBJ2-3, with 9 bases fitting TRBD2. Trimming cost V 9 bases and J 2 bases; bases outside gene matches: 6. Germline V gene data show CDR1 as WSHSY and CDR2 as SAAADI. The CDR3 covers 14 residues. The CDR3 DNA follows: TGCGCCAGTTCGACTAGCGGATACACAGATACGCAGTATTTT. Its translation is CASSTSGYTDTQYF.

A word on this clonotype: The junction departs from germline at one end; a sequencing error may be responsible. The V and J genes are TRBV15 and TRBJ1-3; no clear D. The CDR3 sequence is 13 residues long. Germline V gene data show CDR1 as LNHNV and CDR2 as YYDKDF (reference sequence). As DNA, the CDR3 is TGTGCCACCAGCAGAGATGGCGGAAACACCGTATATTTT. This gives the protein CATSRDGGNTVYF.

As regards this clonotype: A single base separates this from a much larger clone, so it may be a read error. The chain uses TRBV28 and TRBJ2-7; the match to TRBD2 covers 8 bases. The germline V gene encodes CDR1 MDHEN and CDR2 SYDVKM. The CDR3 length is 16 residues. CDR3 amino acids: CPSSFVRGTSSYEQYF. The CDR3 DNA reads as TGTCCCAGCAGTTTCGTTCGCGGGACTAGCTCCTACGAGCAGTACTTC.

This clonotype was observed a few times. This chain links TRBV4-1 with TRBJ2-7; the D call may be TRBD1 or TRBD2 (5 bases each). Deletions cut 5 bases from V and 5 bases from J, with 13 bases between. The CDR3 covers 13 residues. The germline CDR1 and CDR2 sequences are MGHRA and YSYEKL. In DNA form, the CDR3 reads TGCGCCAGCAGCTGGGGACCGTCGAACGAGCAGTACTTC. This sequence encodes CASSWGPSNEQYF.

This clonotype occurred many times. The chain recombines TRBV28 with TRBJ2-3; D unclear. V lost 2 bases, J lost 7 bases, and 10 bases lay in between. The CDR3 sequence is 13 residues long. Germline V gives CDR1 MDHEN, CDR2 SYDVKM. CDR3 in amino acids: CASSLRSIYTQYF. CDR3 coding DNA: TGTGCCAGCAGTTTACGGTCGATATATACGCAGTATTTT.

This clonotype occurred a few times. This sequence joins TRBV28 and TRBJ2-7; D possibly matches TRBD1 or TRBD2 (6 bases each). V lost 6 bases, J lost 5 bases, and 23 bases lay in between. The CDR3 has 16 amino acids. Looked up from germline, CDR1 is MDHEN and CDR2 is SYDVKM. The CDR3 loop reads CASRQTAGGAPHEQYF. For the CDR3, the DNA is TGTGCCAGCAGACAAACGGCCGGGGGCGCTCCCCACGAGCAGTACTTC.

At least ten counts were recorded for this clonotype. CDR3 in amino acids: CSVEERQGHYGYTF. CDR3 sequence (DNA): TGCAGCGTTGAAGAACGACAGGGGCACTATGGCTACACCTTC. The chain is built from TRBV29-1 and TRBJ1-2, with 8 bases identical to TRBD1. CDR1 and CDR2 from the germline V gene are SQVTM and ANQGSEA. V trimming: 0 bases; J trimming: 3 bases; junction bases outside the gene matches: 3. The CDR3 has 14 residues.

In its sample, this clonotype was seen many times. The chain employs TRBV4-1 and TRBJ2-5; TRBD2 matches at 10 bases. V shed 1 base and J 1 base; nucleotides not matched to a gene: 3. From germline, CDR1 is MGHRA and CDR2 YSYEKL. This CDR3 spans 16 amino acids. The chain's CDR3 is CASSQVRLAGQETQYF. The DNA of the CDR3 is TGCGCCAGCAGCCAAGTTAGACTAGCGGGCCAAGAGACCCAGTACTTC.

The sample holds many counts of this clonotype. The chain employs TRBV27 and TRBJ2-7; no clear D gene. The V and J ends lost 7 bases and 0 bases respectively, with 10 bases between them. The germline V gene encodes CDR1 MNHEY and CDR2 SMNVEV (reference sequence). This CDR3 is 13 amino acids long. The CDR3 spells CASKVGSSYEQYF. In DNA, the CDR3 is TGTGCCAGCAAGGTCGGTTCCTCCTACGAGCAGTACTTC.

The rearrangement joins TRBV5-1 to TRBJ2-7; 8 bases fit TRBD1. This CDR3 comprises 16 residues. The germline V gene encodes CDR1 SGHRS and CDR2 YFSETQ. The junction had 9 bases not matched to a gene; V was cut back by 3 bases and J by 1 base. The CDR3 loop reads CASSSRPGQESYEQYF. CDR3 DNA sequence: TGCGCCAGCAGCTCCCGCCCGGGACAGGAGTCCTACGAGCAGTACTTC.

The chain recombines TRBV25-1 with TRBJ2-5; the match to TRBD2 covers 14 bases. CDR3 length: 16 amino acids. Germline V gives CDR1 MGHDK, CDR2 SYGVNS. The V segment lost 3 bases and the J segment 2 bases; nucleotides outside the gene matches: 2. The chain's CDR3 is CASSDRTSGRQETQYF. The CDR3 DNA is TGTGCCAGCAGTGATAGGACTAGCGGGAGGCAAGAGACCCAGTACTTC.

This clonotype was seen more than once but under ten times. The gene calls are TRBV28 and TRBJ1-2, with 11 bases matching TRBD1. This CDR3 spans 17 amino acids. Germline CDR1 reads MDHEN; CDR2 reads SYDVKM. J was trimmed by 7 bases and V by 6 bases; bases with no gene match: 16. The CDR3 nucleotides are TGTGCCAGCAGCTGGACAGGGGGCCGGAGACGTAAGGTTGGCTACACCTTC. Translated, it gives CASSWTGGRRRKVGYTF.

Of note for this clonotype: At one boundary the junction diverges from the germline segment, which might be a read error. The chain is built from TRBV2 and TRBJ1-3; 7 nucleotides agree with TRBD1. Looked up from germline, CDR1 is SNHLY and CDR2 is FYNNEI. The CDR3 totals 16 residues. This CDR3 is CASSENRGSSGNTVYF. The CDR3 DNA reads TGTGCCAGCAGTGAAAACAGGGGCTCCTCTGGAAACACCGTATATTTT.